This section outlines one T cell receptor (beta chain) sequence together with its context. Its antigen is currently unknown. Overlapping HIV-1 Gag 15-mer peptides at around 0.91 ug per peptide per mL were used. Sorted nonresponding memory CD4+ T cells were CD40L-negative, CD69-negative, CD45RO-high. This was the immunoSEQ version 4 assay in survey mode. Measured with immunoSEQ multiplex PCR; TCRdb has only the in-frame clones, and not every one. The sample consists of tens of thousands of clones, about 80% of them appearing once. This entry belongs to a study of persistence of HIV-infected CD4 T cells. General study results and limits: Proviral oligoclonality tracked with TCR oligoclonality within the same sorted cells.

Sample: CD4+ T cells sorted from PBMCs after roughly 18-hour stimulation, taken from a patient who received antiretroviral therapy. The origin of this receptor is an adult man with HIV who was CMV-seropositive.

This CDR3 is CASSHGQVSQETQYF. The CDR3 DNA reads as TGTGCCAGCAGCCACGGACAGGTCTCCCAAGAGACCCAGTACTTC. J is TRBJ2-5 and V is TRBV3-1 (or the pseudogene TRBV3-2); TRBD1 matches at 7 bases. This CDR3 has 15 amino acids. Germline CDR1 reads LGHDT; CDR2 reads YNNKEL (reference sequence). Unmatched junction bases numbered 5, after V lost 3 bases and J lost 1 base.